This T cell receptor beta chain was recorded in a study of cytomegalovirus exposure and HLA in healthy donors. Study-level findings and limits: There were some V segments, including TRBV6-2 and TRBV6-3, excluded as indistinguishable.

V shed 3 bases, J shed 6 bases, and the junction held 7 bases outside the gene matches. This CDR3 comprises 16 residues. CDR1 and CDR2 (germline): SGHAT, FQDESV (reference sequence). The PCR had 60 Vbeta and 13 Jbeta primers. TCRdb keeps only in-frame clones here, not all; method: immunoSEQ multiplex PCR. There are 140,000 to 150,000 clones in the sample; approximately 70% occur only once, and approximately 1.6% lies in the top ten. In the case of this clone: Its target is unknown.

The sequence came from a woman aged 18-29 years in good health and CMV-seronegative. Source material: PBMCs. The genes are TRBV11-1 and TRBJ2-1; 11 positions agree with TRBD2. The CDR3, as DNA: TGTGCCAGCAGCTTCACACTAGCGGGGGTCCTCAATGAGCAGTTCTTC. It yields the protein CASSFTLAGVLNEQFF.